The clone carrying this TCR beta chain has just a few counts. The sample belongs to a study of blood T cell repertoires in COVID-19. In the study overall: The samples span acute and convalescent COVID-19 from the United States, Italy and Spain.

Measured with immunoSEQ multiplex PCR; TCRdb has only the in-frame clones, and not every one. There are approximately 100,000 clones in the sample; nearly 85% occur only once, and roughly 13% lies in the top ten. In germline, CDR1 is SNHLY, CDR2 FYNNEI. Unmatched junction bases numbered 8, after V lost 6 bases and J lost 3 bases. The CDR3 is made up of 15 amino acids. Sequencing was carried out using peripheral blood. This clonotype originated in a human donor in a cohort sampled during active or convalescent COVID-19. The chain links TRBV2 to TRBJ2-5; 9 bases align to TRBD1. DNA of the CDR3: TGTGCCAGCAGACACCGGGACAGGGCGAAAGAGACCCAGTACTTC. Its protein is CASRHRDRAKETQYF.